This TCR beta chain originates from a study of response to subunit inactivated influenza vaccine. The study, taken as a whole, reports: Authors suggested seasonal influenza vaccinations each recruit few new T cells.

In the case of this clonotype: What it binds is not known.

From the RT-PCR reads, TCRdb called clonotypes with MiXCR, one entry per CDR3 protein. The profile shows roughly 190,000 distinct CDR3 sequences, 13% to 15% of them singletons. The sequences come from CD8+ T cells sorted from PBMCs, collected around 5 days after vaccination. The receptor was isolated from a man aged 50-60 years who received an inactivated influenza vaccine.

The CDR3 protein is CASSQDKSRGHEQYF. CDR3 in DNA: TGCGCCAGCAGCCAAGATAAGAGCAGGGGTCACGAGCAGTACTTC. The chain couples TRBV4-3 to TRBJ2-7, with D possibly TRBD1 on 6 matching bases. Trimming took off 0 bases at V and 5 bases at J, with 14 bases between the two ends. The CDR3 runs to 15 residues. Looked up from germline, CDR1 is LGHNA and CDR2 is YSLEER.